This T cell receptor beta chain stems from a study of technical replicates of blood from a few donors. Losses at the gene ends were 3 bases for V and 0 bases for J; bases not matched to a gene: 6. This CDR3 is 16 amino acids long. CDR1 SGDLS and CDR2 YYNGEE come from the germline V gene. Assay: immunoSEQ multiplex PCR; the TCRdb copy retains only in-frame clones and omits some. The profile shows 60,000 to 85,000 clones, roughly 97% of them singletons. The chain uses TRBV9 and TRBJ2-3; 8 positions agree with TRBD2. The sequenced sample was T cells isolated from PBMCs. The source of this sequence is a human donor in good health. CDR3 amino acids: CASSAAGGGSTDTQYF. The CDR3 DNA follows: TGTGCCAGCAGCGCCGCGGGGGGAGGGAGCACAGATACGCAGTATTTT.